These T cell receptor beta chains were read from a single sample in a study of primary melanoma T cells and metastatic recurrence. Assay used: immunoSEQ multiplex PCR; TCRdb lists only in-frame clones, some missing. The sample holds 50 or so clones. Sequencing used melanoma tumor tissue. These receptors all come from a human donor with melanoma. Both conserved end residues are part of each CDR3. The D gene is left open where the match is weak. Clone size is stated in some rows and not others, as once, few, many or a class when expanded.

TRBV6-8	TRBJ1-5	once	-	CASSYSAGGLSNQPQHF	TGTGCCAGCAGTTACTCGGCGGGAGGGTTAAGCAATCAGCCCCAGCATTTT
TRBV11-3	TRBJ1-1	-	-	CASSPTTPGNTEAFF	TGTGCCAGCAGCCCTACGACCCCGGGGAACACTGAAGCTTTCTTT
TRBV15	TRBJ2-1	-	-	CATSRERGIETDLDNEQFF	TGTGCCACCAGCAGAGAAAGGGGGATAGAGACAGATTTAGACAATGAGCAGTTCTTC
TRBV12-2	TRBJ1-1	-	-	CAVDRTAKLNTEAFF	TGTGCGGTGGACAGGACGGCAAAATTGAACACTGAAGCTTTCTTT
TRBV6-8	TRBJ2-7	-	-	CASSWGPSYEQYF	TGTGCCAGCAGTTGGGGCCCGAGCTACGAGCAGTACTTC
TRBV14	TRBJ2-1	-	TRBD1	CASTAGGYDEQFF	TGTGCCAGCACAGCAGGGGGCTATGATGAGCAGTTCTTC
TRBV6-1	TRBJ1-5	-	-	CASSEAGGDQPQHF	TGTGCCAGCAGTGAAGCGGGGGGAGATCAGCCCCAGCATTTT
TRBV19	TRBJ2-1	once	TRBD2	CASRYSGGKVGNEQFF	TGTGCCAGTAGATATAGCGGGGGCAAAGTGGGCAATGAGCAGTTCTTC
TRBV11-3	TRBJ1-5	-	-	CASSLGYAGRGNQPQHF	TGTGCCAGCAGCTTGGGTTATGCCGGCAGGGGCAATCAGCCCCAGCATTTT
TRBV2	TRBJ2-7	-	-	CASTGAGGPYEQYF	TGTGCCAGCACCGGGGCCGGTGGGCCCTACGAGCAGTACTTC